One and the same sample provided the 22 T cell receptor beta chains below, sequenced in a study of immune evolution from preneoplasia to lung adenocarcinoma. TCRdb's table, derived via immunoSEQ multiplex PCR, lists solely in-frame clones and lacks some. The sample records some 12,000 clones, roughly 85% being singletons. The source material was FFPE invasive lung adenocarcinoma tissue. These receptors originate from a person between 70 and 80 years old with invasive lung adenocarcinoma.

The V call is TRBV28, the J call TRBJ2-7, with D possibly being TRBD2 (5 bases). This CDR3 has 13 residues. Trimming cost V 4 bases and J 0 bases, with 7 bases left between them. Germline CDR1 and CDR2: MDHEN and SYDVKM. In DNA, the CDR3 is TGTGCCAGCAGTTCCGGGATCTCCTACGAGCAGTACTTC. This encodes CASSSGISYEQYF. Together with reference TRBV28 and TRBJ2-7, the CDR3 gives the full variable domain: DVKVTQSSRYLVKRTGEKVFLECVQDMDHENMFWYRQDPGLGLRLIYFSYDVKMKEKGDIPEGYSVSREKKERFSLILESASTNQTSMYLCASSSGISYEQYFGPGTRLTVT.

V usage is TRBV27 and J usage is TRBJ1-2, with a weak D call TRBD1 (5 bases). V dropped 3 bases and J dropped 7 bases, with 12 bases sitting between them. Germline V gene data show CDR1 as MNHEY and CDR2 as SMNVEV (reference sequence). CDR3 length: 13 amino acids. In nucleotides, the CDR3 is TGTGCCAGCAGTTTCCCCGGGGGGAGTGGCTACACCTTC. As protein: CASSFPGGSGYTF.

This rearrangement joins TRBV27 to TRBJ1-5, with D unresolved. This CDR3 comprises 14 residues. V was trimmed by 8 bases and J by 0 bases, leaving 11 bases between them. Germline CDR1 reads MNHEY; CDR2 reads SMNVEV (reference sequence). The CDR3 here is CASRSSYSNQPQHF. CDR3 in DNA: TGTGCCAGCCGATCAAGTTATAGCAATCAGCCCCAGCATTTT.

As DNA, the CDR3 is TGTGCCAGCAGGACAGGGGTGGGCACCGGGGAGCTGTTTTTT. This codes for CASRTGVGTGELFF. The genes are TRBV6-1 and TRBJ2-2; 8 nucleotides align to TRBD1. This CDR3 contains 14 residues. Germline CDR1 reads MNHNS; CDR2 reads SASEGT. Trimming at V came to 6 bases and at J to 4 bases, leaving 4 bases not matched to a gene.

This clone is medium-sized (0.01 to 0.1%) within its sample. J is TRBJ1-1 and V is TRBV19; D possibly corresponds to TRBD1 (6 bases). There are 13 residues in the CDR3. Per germline, CDR1 LNHDA and CDR2 SQIVND (reference sequence). The germline V and J ends were trimmed by 6 bases and 1 base, with 9 bases remaining between them. The CDR3 spells CASRVTGNTEAFF. The CDR3 DNA follows: TGTGCCAGTAGAGTGACAGGGAACACTGAAGCTTTCTTT.

The rearrangement uses TRBV29-1 and TRBJ2-5; D possibly corresponds to TRBD2 (6 bases). CDR1 is SQVTM and CDR2 is ANQGSEA in the germline V gene. V shed 3 bases and J shed 4 bases, with 15 bases lying between them. The CDR3 runs 14 residues. CDR3 amino acids: CSVDPGRGVETQYF. CDR3 coding DNA: TGCAGCGTTGACCCAGGGCGGGGAGTAGAGACCCAGTACTTC.

A single count supports this clone. The chain uses TRBV28 and TRBJ1-1; TRBD1 matches at 9 bases. J was trimmed by 0 bases and V by 5 bases; bases with no gene match: 13. This CDR3 has 18 amino acids. The germline V gene encodes CDR1 MDHEN and CDR2 SYDVKM. In nucleotides, the CDR3 is TGTGCCAGCAGTCCCGGGACAGGGTTGATGTTGTTGAACACTGAAGCTTTCTTT. Its translation is CASSPGTGLMLLNTEAFF. Filled out from reference TRBV28 and TRBJ1-1, the complete variable domain reads DVKVTQSSRYLVKRTGEKVFLECVQDMDHENMFWYRQDPGLGLRLIYFSYDVKMKEKGDIPEGYSVSREKKERFSLILESASTNQTSMYLCASSPGTGLMLLNTEAFFGQGTRLTVV.

The chain couples TRBV5-8 to TRBJ2-5; 9 nucleotides match TRBD1. The germline gives CDR1 SGHTS, CDR2 YDEGEE. The junction had 7 bases not matched to a gene; V was cut back by 3 bases and J by 4 bases. This CDR3 is built from 15 residues. The CDR3 bases are TGTGCCAGCAGCTCCGGACAGGGACAGGGAGAGACCCAGTACTTC. Protein sequence: CASSSGQGQGETQYF.

J is TRBJ2-2 and V is TRBV7-9; 11 nucleotides line up with TRBD2. From germline, CDR1 is SEHNR and CDR2 FQNEAQ (reference sequence). V lost 5 bases, J lost 7 bases, and 9 bases stayed unmatched. This CDR3 is built from 16 residues. CDR3 bases: TGTGCCAGCAGCCCCAGGACTAGCGGGTACGACGGGGAGCTGTTTTTT. Protein product: CASSPRTSGYDGELFF.

This chain joins TRBV15 and TRBJ2-5; D is uncertain. Between the trimmed V and J ends, which lost 0 bases and 0 bases, there was a span of 5 bases. Looked up from germline, CDR1 is LNHNV and CDR2 is YYDKDF (reference sequence). This CDR3 is 14 amino acids long. The CDR3 DNA is TGTGCCACCAGCAGAGAGGGCTACCAAGAGACCCAGTACTTC. This gives the protein CATSREGYQETQYF.

This chain links TRBV30 with TRBJ2-7; D possibly corresponds to TRBD2 (5 bases). Trimming left V 5 bases short and J 6 bases short, with 23 bases between. The CDR3 runs 15 residues. Germline V gene lookup returns CDR1 GTSNPN and CDR2 SVGIG (reference sequence). The CDR3 DNA is TGTGCCTGGTTCCCCGAGGGCGGCAAGGTTAGCGAGCAGTACTTC. This encodes CAWFPEGGKVSEQYF. Full variable domain (outside the CDR3, taken from reference TRBV30 and TRBJ2-7): SQTIHQWPATLVQPVGSPLSLECTVEGTSNPNLYWYRQAAGRGLQLLFYSVGIGQISSEVPQNLSASRPQDRQFILSSKKLLLSDSGFYLCAWFPEGGKVSEQYFGPGTRLTVT.

J is TRBJ1-2 and V is TRBV28; D might be TRBD1 (5 bases). The CDR3 length is 13 residues. Germline V gives CDR1 MDHEN, CDR2 SYDVKM. Trimming pared 7 bases from V and 3 bases from J, leaving 12 bases between. CDR3 region: CASTLQEDYGYTF. The CDR3 bases are TGTGCCAGCACCTTACAGGAGGACTATGGCTACACCTTC.

About this clone itself: A junction boundary mismatches the germline segment, possibly from a read error. The rearrangement links TRBV19 to TRBJ1-1; 7 nucleotides line up with TRBD1. Germline V gives CDR1 LNHDA, CDR2 SQIVND (reference sequence). The CDR3 is 14 amino acids. CDR3 bases: TGTGCCAGTAGGGAGACAGGGACGAACACGGAAGCTTTCTTT. This sequence encodes CASRETGTNTEAFF.

J is TRBJ1-1 and V is TRBV19, with D possibly TRBD1 on 5 matching bases. The V gene's germline CDR1 is LNHDA and CDR2 SQIVND (reference sequence). The CDR3 sequence is 15 residues long. The germline V and J ends were trimmed by 2 bases and 5 bases, with 15 bases remaining between them. The CDR3 sequence is CASSISQRGGTEAFF. The CDR3 DNA follows: TGTGCCAGTAGTATATCCCAGCGCGGGGGAACTGAAGCTTTCTTT.

This clone was counted a single time. The V gene is TRBV7-8, the J gene TRBJ1-5, with TRBD1 matching over 7 bases. V gave up 1 base and J gave up 5 bases; unmatched junction bases: 14. CDR3 size: 18 residues. Looked up from germline, CDR1 is SGHVS and CDR2 is FQNEAQ. The DNA of the CDR3 is TGTGCCAGCAGCTTAGAGAGTCCGCTGACAGGGTTTCATCAGCCCCAGCATTTT. Its protein is CASSLESPLTGFHQPQHF.

The chain uses TRBV27 and TRBJ2-3, with D possibly matching TRBD1 (6 bases). CDR3 length: 16 amino acids. CDR1 and CDR2 from the germline V gene are MNHEY and SMNVEV (reference sequence). Trimming removed 0 bases from V and 0 bases from J, with 10 bases in between. In DNA, the CDR3 is TGTGCCAGCAGTTTATCCGACAGGACGAGCACAGATACGCAGTATTTT. Encoded protein: CASSLSDRTSTDTQYF.

This chain uses TRBV6-5 with TRBJ2-3; 8 nucleotides agree with TRBD1. The V gene end was trimmed by 6 bases and the J gene end by 6 bases; junction bases not matched to a gene: 5. Germline V gene data show CDR1 as MNHEY and CDR2 as SVGAGI. The CDR3 has 13 amino acids. This CDR3 reads CASRDRDPDTQYF. The CDR3 coding sequence is TGTGCCAGCAGGGACAGGGATCCCGATACGCAGTATTTT.

The CDR3 DNA reads TGTGCCAGCTCACCACTTCTGGGGGAGAACACTGAAGCTTTCTTT. Its protein product is CASSPLLGENTEAFF. The chain combines TRBV18 with TRBJ1-1, with TRBD1 as a possible D gene (5 bases). The germline V and J ends were trimmed by 1 base and 1 base, with 10 bases remaining between them. The CDR3 is 15 residues long. Germline values: CDR1 KGHSH, CDR2 LQKENI.

This clone appeared a single time. The V gene is TRBV7-6, the J gene TRBJ2-3; 8 bases are a match to TRBD1. The CDR3 contains 14 residues. The V gene's germline CDR1 is SGHVS and CDR2 FNYEAQ. V gave up 4 bases and J gave up 2 bases; unmatched junction bases: 2. The CDR3 DNA reads TGTGCCAGCAGCTCACAGGGGGACACAGATACGCAGTATTTT. Translation gives CASSSQGDTDTQYF.

This rearrangement joins TRBV30 to TRBJ1-5, with D hard to call. Trimming took 3 bases from V and 6 from J, leaving 12 bases between them. The CDR3 spans 13 residues. Germline loops: CDR1 GTSNPN, CDR2 SVGIG (reference sequence). In nucleotides, the CDR3 is TGTGCCTGGAGCGGAGGGCCGGGTCAGCCCCAGCATTTT. Encoded protein: CAWSGGPGQPQHF.

The chain recombines TRBV2 with TRBJ1-1, with unresolved D. Trimming took off 2 bases at V and 6 bases at J, with 16 bases between the two ends. This CDR3 region has 15 residues. In germline, CDR1 is SNHLY, CDR2 FYNNEI. The CDR3 DNA reads as TGTGCCAGCAGTGAATCCACAATCGGGTCCGCTGAAGCTTTCTTT. As protein: CASSESTIGSAEAFF.

The V gene is TRBV28, the J gene TRBJ1-1; TRBD1 is a possible D gene (6 bases). The CDR3 loop spans 14 amino acids. Trimming left V 6 bases short and J 4 bases short, with 15 bases between. The germline V gene encodes CDR1 MDHEN and CDR2 SYDVKM. CDR3 bases: TGTGCCAGCAGCGGACATTCAGGGGCCACTGAAGCTTTCTTT. Translated, it gives CASSGHSGATEAFF.